The source of this TCR beta chain is a study of shared clonotypes between healthy human individuals. This CDR3 has 16 residues. V was trimmed by 6 bases and J by 7 bases, leaving 26 bases between them. Germline V gives CDR1 SGHRS, CDR2 YFSETQ. Assay: immunoSEQ multiplex PCR; the TCRdb copy retains only in-frame clones and omits some. Found here are around 1.6 million clones, nearly 99% of them singletons; the top ten hold about 0.45%. Sequencing was done on a sample of naive CD4+ T cells sorted from blood. This sample's subset: CD45RA+ positively selected. This rearrangement joins TRBV5-1 to TRBJ2-7, with a tentative D call TRBD1 (6 bases). The TCR comes from a man aged 25 to 40 in good health. Written as DNA, the CDR3 is TGCGCCAGCAACCTTCAGGGGTTTGGCCTTACGGAAGAGCAGTACTTC. Translation: CASNLQGFGLTEEQYF.